This TCR beta chain was found in a study of cytomegalovirus exposure and HLA in healthy donors. The PCR made use of 60 Vbeta and 13 Jbeta primers. Authors' data handling: An analysis that came later counted 80 million or so unique TCR beta chains, approximately 10 million shared. Here immunoSEQ multiplex PCR was the method, and the copy in TCRdb shows in-frame clones only, minus some. D and trimming come from the DNA, and the V and J calls and clone size come from that table. The sample lists some 160,000 clones, over 60% occurring once. The CDR3 length is 17 residues. Trimming shortened V by 1 base and J by 3 bases, and 20 bases separated the two germline ends. Germline V gene sequence: CDR1 GTSNPN, CDR2 SVGIG (reference sequence). This cohort consisted of healthy bone marrow donors.

The sample was PBMCs. V usage is TRBV30 and J usage is TRBJ2-3; perhaps TRBD1 as D (6 bases). The sequence derives from a woman in her 30s in good health and CMV-seronegative. The CDR3 region is CAWSGGGHLRGTDTQYF. The CDR3 DNA follows: TGTGCCTGGAGTGGAGGGGGACACCTCAGGGGTACAGATACGCAGTATTTT.